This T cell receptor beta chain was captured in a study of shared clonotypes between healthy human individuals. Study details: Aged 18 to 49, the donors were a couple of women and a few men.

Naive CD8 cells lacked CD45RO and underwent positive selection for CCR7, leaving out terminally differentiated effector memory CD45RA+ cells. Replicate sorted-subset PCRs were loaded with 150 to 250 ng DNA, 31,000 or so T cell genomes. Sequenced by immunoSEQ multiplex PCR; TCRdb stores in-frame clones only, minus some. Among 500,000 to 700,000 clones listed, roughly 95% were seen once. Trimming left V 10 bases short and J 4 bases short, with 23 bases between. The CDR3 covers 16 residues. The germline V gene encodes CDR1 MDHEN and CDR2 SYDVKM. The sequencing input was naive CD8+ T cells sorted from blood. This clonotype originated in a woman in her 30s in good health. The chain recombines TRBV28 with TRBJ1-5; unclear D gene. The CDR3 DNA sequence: TGTGCCACTCTTACCCCCGAAGGGATTCTTAATCAGCCCCAGCATTTT. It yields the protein CATLTPEGILNQPQHF.